A selection of T cell receptor beta chains follows, all from one sample in a study of cytotoxic CD8 clonotypes in ibrutinib-treated CLL. Method: immunoSEQ multiplex PCR; TCRdb's copy keeps in-frame clones and lacks some. The repertoire holds about 300,000 clones, less than 85% seen once, with about 6% in the top ten. The starting material was PBMCs, obtained at disease progression, from a patient treated with ibrutinib. The receptors originated from a human donor with chronic lymphocytic leukemia. CDR3s leave out the opening cysteine and the closing phenylalanine or tryptophan. The D gene is left open where the match is weak.

>TRBV12-5|-
ASGSRAGELF
>TRBV7-2|TRBD2
ASSPEASGGDTQY
>TRBV16|-
ASSQFGLITEAF
>TRBV19|TRBD1
ASSTRPWGTANQPQH
>TRBV9|-
ASSVGRMGGRGTSNQPQH
>TRBV27|-
ASSRGRPQPQH
>TRBV7-9|-
ASSLRKVPNNEQF
>TRBV6-5|-
ASSTYRETGELF
>TRBV7-9|-
ASSNNVLT
>TRBV6-1|-
ASSEGYQGQQY
>TRBV18|-
ASSGGSGGYT
>TRBV29-1|-
SARTSYEQY
>TRBV9|-
ASSVGNYNYGYT
>TRBV23-1|-
ASSQGYRSYEQY
>TRBV9|TRBD2
ASSVGGGAREQF
>TRBV7-2|-
ASSLSGNTEAF
>TRBV4-3|-
ASSQERGRVYGYT
>TRBV7-2|-
ASSATGRYEQY
>TRBV19|-
ASSLEGAQNRAF
>TRBV5-1|-
ASSLTLMSSYNEQF
>TRBV2|-
ASTLEQGDQPQH
>TRBV6-5|-
ASSRINNYGYT
>TRBV19|TRBD1
ASTPTGGPGEQY
>TRBV5-1|-
ASSLEIRSAGELF
>TRBV4-1|-
ASSQHRPLSGNTIY
>TRBV18|TRBD2
ASSPGTSGMGGEQY
>TRBV20-1|-
SARDGPEAF
>TRBV5-1|-
ASSKYWTAVDYEQY
>TRBV19|TRBD1
ASSTGTGGAGELF
>TRBV27|TRBD2
ATSGGGSYNEQF
>TRBV29-1|TRBD2
SVGASGYYPYNEQF